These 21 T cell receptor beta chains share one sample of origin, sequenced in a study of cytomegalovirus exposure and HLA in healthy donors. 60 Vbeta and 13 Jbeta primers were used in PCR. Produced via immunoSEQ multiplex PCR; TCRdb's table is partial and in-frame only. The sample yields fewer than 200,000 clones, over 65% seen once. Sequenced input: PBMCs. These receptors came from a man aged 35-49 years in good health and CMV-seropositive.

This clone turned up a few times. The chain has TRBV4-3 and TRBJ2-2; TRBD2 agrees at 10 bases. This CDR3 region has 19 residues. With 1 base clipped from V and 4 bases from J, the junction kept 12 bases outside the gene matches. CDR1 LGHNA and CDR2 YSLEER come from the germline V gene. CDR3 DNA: TGCGCCAGCAGCCAAGCGGTTCTAGCGGGAGCCCTACCCACCGGGGAGCTGTTTTTT. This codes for CASSQAVLAGALPTGELFF.

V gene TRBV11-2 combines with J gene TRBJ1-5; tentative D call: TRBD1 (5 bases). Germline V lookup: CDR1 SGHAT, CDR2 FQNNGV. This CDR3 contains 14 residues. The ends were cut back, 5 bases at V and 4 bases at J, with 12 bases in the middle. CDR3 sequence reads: CASSPPGGNQPQHF. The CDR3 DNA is TGTGCCAGCAGCCCCCCTGGGGGGAATCAGCCCCAGCATTTT. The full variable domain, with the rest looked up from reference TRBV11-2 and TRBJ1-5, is EAGVAQSPRYKIIEKRQSVAFWCNPISGHATLYWYQQILGQGPKLLIQFQNNGVVDDSQLPKDRFSAERLKGVDSTLKIQPAKLEDSAVYLCASSPPGGNQPQHFGDGTRLSIL.

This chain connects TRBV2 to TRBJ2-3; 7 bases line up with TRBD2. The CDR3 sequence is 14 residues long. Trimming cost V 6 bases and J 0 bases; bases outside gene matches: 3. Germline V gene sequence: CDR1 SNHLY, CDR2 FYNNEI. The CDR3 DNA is TGTGCCAGCAGGCTAGCGGCTAGCACAGATACGCAGTATTTT. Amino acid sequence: CASRLAASTDTQYF.

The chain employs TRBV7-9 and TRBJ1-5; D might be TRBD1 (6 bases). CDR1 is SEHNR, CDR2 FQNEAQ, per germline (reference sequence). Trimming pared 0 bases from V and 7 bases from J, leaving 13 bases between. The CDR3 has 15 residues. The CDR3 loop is CASSLAGTGWQPQHF. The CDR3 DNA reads TGTGCCAGCAGCTTAGCTGGTACAGGGTGGCAGCCCCAGCATTTT.

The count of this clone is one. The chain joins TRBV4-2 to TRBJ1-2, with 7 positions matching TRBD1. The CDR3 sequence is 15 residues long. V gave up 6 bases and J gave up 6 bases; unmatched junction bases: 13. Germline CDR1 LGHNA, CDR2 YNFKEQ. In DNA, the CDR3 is TGTGCCAGCAGTCCTACCGGACAGGCAGGCAATGGCTACACCTTC. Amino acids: CASSPTGQAGNGYTF.

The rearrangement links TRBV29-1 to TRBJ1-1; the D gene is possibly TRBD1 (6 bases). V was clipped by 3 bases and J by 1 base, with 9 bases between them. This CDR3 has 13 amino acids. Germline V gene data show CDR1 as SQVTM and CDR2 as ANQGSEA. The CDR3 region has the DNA TGCAGCGTTGATCTACAGGGGAACACTGAAGCTTTCTTT. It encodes CSVDLQGNTEAFF.

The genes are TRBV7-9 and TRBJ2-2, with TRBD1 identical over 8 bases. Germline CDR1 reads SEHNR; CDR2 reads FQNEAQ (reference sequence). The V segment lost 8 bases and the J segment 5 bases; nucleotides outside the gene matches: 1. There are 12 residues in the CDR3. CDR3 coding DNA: TGTGCCAGCCGACAGGGGACCGGGGAGCTGTTTTTT. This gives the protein CASRQGTGELFF.

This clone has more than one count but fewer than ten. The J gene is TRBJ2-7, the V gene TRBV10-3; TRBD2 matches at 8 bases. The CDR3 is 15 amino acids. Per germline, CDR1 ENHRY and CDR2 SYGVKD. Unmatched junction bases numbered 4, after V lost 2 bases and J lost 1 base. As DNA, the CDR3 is TGTGCCATCAGTGAGCGGGGGGGCATTTCCTACGAGCAGTACTTC. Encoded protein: CAISERGGISYEQYF.

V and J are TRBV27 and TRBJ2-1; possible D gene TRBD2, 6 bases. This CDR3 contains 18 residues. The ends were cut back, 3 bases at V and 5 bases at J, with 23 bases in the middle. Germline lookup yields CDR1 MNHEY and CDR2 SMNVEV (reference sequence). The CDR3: CASSLNREIPGTNNEQFF. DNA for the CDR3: TGTGCCAGCAGTTTGAATCGGGAGATCCCGGGGACCAACAATGAGCAGTTCTTC.

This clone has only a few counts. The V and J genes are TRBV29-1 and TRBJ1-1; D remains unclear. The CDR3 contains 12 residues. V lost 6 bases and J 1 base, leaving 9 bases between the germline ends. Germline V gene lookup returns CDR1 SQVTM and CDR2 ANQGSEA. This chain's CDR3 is CSVAAGNTEAFF. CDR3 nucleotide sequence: TGCAGCGTAGCGGCAGGGAACACTGAAGCTTTCTTT.

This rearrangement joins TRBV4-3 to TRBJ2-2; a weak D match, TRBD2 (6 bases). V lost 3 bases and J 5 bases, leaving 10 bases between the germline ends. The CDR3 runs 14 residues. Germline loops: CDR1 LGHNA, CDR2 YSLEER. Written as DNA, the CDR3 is TGCGCCAGCAGCCAGGGACTTCTGACCGGGGAGCTGTTTTTT. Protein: CASSQGLLTGELFF.

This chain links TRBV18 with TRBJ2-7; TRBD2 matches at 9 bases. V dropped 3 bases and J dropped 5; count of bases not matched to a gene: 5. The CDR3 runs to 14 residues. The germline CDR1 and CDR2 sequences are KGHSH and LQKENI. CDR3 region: CASSPQRGAHEQYF. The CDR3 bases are TGTGCCAGCTCACCTCAGCGGGGGGCCCACGAGCAGTACTTC.

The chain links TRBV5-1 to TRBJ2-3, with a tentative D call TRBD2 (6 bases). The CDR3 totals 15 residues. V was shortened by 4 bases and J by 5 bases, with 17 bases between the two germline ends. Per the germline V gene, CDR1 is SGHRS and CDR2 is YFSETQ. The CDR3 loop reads CASSRQGGVEDTQYF. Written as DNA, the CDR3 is TGCGCCAGCAGCCGTCAGGGAGGAGTAGAAGATACGCAGTATTTT.

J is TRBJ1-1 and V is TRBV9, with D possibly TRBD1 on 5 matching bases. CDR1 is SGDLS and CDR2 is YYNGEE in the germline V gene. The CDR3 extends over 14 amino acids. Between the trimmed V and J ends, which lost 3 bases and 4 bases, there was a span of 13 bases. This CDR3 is CASSEEVGGTEAFF. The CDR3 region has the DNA TGTGCCAGCAGCGAGGAGGTGGGGGGCACTGAAGCTTTCTTT.

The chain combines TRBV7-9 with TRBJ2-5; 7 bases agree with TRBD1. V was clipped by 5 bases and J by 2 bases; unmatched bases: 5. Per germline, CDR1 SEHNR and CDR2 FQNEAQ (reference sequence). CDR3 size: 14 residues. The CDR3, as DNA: TGTGCCAGCAGCGACCGGGACAGTCAAGAGACCCAGTACTTC. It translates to CASSDRDSQETQYF. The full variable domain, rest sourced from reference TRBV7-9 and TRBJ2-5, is DTGVSQNPRHKITKRGQNVTFRCDPISEHNRLYWYRQTLGQGPEFLTYFQNEAQLEKSRLLSDRFSAERPKGSFSTLEIQRTEQGDSAMYLCASSDRDSQETQYFGPGTRLLVL.

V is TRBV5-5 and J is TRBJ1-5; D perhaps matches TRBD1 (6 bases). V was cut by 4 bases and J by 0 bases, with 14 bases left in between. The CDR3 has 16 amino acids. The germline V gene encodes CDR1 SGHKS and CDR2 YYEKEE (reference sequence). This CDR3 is CASSPGDRYSNQPQHF. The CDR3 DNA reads TGTGCCAGCAGCCCGGGCGACAGGTATAGCAATCAGCCCCAGCATTTT.

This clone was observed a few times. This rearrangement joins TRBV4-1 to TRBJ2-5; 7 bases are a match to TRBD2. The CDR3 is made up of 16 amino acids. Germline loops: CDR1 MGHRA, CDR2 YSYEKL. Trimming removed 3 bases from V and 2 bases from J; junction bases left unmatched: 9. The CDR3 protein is CASSHRRSGEQETQYF. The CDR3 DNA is TGCGCCAGCAGCCATCGAAGAAGCGGGGAACAAGAGACCCAGTACTTC.

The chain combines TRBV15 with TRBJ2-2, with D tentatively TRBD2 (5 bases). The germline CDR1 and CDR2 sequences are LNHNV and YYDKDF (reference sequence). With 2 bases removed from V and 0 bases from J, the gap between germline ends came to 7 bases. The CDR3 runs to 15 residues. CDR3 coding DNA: TGTGCCACCAGCAGACAGCGGACGAACACCGGGGAGCTGTTTTTT. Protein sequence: CATSRQRTNTGELFF.

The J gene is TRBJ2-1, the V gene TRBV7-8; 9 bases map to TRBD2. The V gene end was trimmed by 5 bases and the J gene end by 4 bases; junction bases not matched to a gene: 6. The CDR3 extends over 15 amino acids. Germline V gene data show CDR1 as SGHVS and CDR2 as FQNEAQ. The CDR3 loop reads CASSLSGGPYNEQFF. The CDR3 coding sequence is TGTGCCAGCAGCCTCAGCGGGGGGCCTTACAATGAGCAGTTCTTC. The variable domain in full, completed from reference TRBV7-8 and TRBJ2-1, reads GAGVSQSPRYKVAKRGQDVALRCDPISGHVSLFWYQQALGQGPEFLTYFQNEAQLDKSGLPSDRFFAERPEGSVSTLKIQRTQQEDSAVYLCASSLSGGPYNEQFFGPGTRLTVL.

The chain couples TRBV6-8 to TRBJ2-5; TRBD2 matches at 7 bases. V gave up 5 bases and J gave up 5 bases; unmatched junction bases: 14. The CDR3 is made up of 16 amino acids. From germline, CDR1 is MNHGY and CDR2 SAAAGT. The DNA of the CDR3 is TGTGCCAGCAGTGACCCCCGTGGTAGCGGGTTGGAGACCCAGTACTTC. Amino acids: CASSDPRGSGLETQYF.

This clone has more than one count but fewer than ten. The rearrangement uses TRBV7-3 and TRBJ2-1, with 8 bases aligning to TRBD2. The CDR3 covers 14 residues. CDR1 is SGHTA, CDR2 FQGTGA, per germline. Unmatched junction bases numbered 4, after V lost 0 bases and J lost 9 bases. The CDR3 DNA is TGTGCCAGCAGCTTAACAGCGGGGGTATTTGAGCAGTTCTTC. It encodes CASSLTAGVFEQFF.